The entry below gives a single TCR beta chain sequence along with its context. Its antigen is not known. The V gene lost 2 bases and the J gene lost 1 base, with 11 bases spanning the gap. CDR3 size: 15 residues. Germline-derived CDR1 and CDR2 are ENHRY and SYGVKD. The source of the sample is a study of shared clonotypes between healthy human individuals. The donors were all Caucasian adults (living in Nashville, Tennessee). Around 200 ng DNA, 25,000 to 35,000 T cell genomes, went into each sorted-subset replicate PCR. Clones were sequenced by immunoSEQ multiplex PCR, and TCRdb holds only the in-frame ones, with some missing. Among about a million clones listed, approximately 80% were seen once. Whole-study findings and limits: Rarefaction gave evidence that sorted-subset sequencing remained incomplete despite large depth.

This sequence originates from a man in his late teens or twenties in good health. The sample was memory CD4+ T cells sorted from blood. Subset here: CD45RA-negative fraction. The genes are TRBV10-3 and TRBJ1-2; tentative D call: TRBD1 (6 bases). The CDR3 is CAISEGEGGNYGYTF. DNA for the CDR3: TGTGCCATCAGTGAGGGGGAAGGGGGTAACTATGGCTACACCTTC.